What follows describes a single TCR beta chain. Per the original methods: Estimated nucleated cell counts came from reference gene primer amplification. TCRdb's table, derived via immunoSEQ multiplex PCR, lists solely in-frame clones and lacks some. V, J and clone size derive from that table, while D and trimming were established from the DNA sequence. The sample includes almost 250,000 clones, around nine tenths of them seen just once. Germline assignment: CDR1 LNHDA and CDR2 SQIVND (reference sequence). The CDR3 sequence is 12 residues long. The V gene lost 1 base and the J gene lost 11 bases, with 11 bases spanning the gap. Those enrolled, adults aged 18 to 89 years, came from under 25 US areas. The data are from a study of blood T cell repertoires in COVID-19. Study at large: Samples of COVID-19 (acute and convalescent) were obtained from the United States, Italy and Spain.

The source of this sequence is a woman aged 25 to 39 who had recovered from COVID-19. Sequencing was performed on PBMCs or T cells enriched from blood (not recorded which). The rearrangement links TRBV19 to TRBJ1-1; tentatively, D is TRBD1 (6 bases). CDR3 coding DNA: TGTGCCAGTAGTATAGCGGACAGTGGCGCTTTCTTT. This translates into CASSIADSGAFF.